Listed below are T cell receptor beta chains from one sample, sequenced in a study of beta chain features in type 1 diabetes. Using immunoSEQ multiplex PCR, the repertoire was profiled, and TCRdb retains in-frame clones only, with some absent. The sample includes 450,000 or so clones, roughly an eighth of them seen just once. Sequencing was performed on naive CD4+ T cells from blood. The source is a woman between 18 and 29 years old in good health. The CDR3 runs from the conserved cysteine through the conserved F or W. Fields, in order: D gene, clone size, J gene, V gene, CDR3 protein, CDR3 DNA. The D gene is left open where the match is weak. The size entry is marked missing in some rows and otherwise reads once, few, many or a size class.

D: -; size: few; J: TRBJ1-1; V: TRBV15; CDR3: CATSGQANTEAFF; DNA: TGTGCCACCAGCGGTCAGGCGAACACTGAAGCTTTCTTT
D: -; size: few; J: TRBJ2-1; V: TRBV5-1; CDR3: CASSLLAGYNEQFF; DNA: TGCGCCAGCAGCCTTCTAGCTGGCTACAATGAGCAGTTCTTC
D: -; size: few; J: TRBJ2-1; V: TRBV9; CDR3: CASSVVGAGDEQFF; DNA: TGTGCCAGCAGCGTGGTCGGGGCCGGGGATGAGCAGTTCTTC
D: TRBD1; size: -; J: TRBJ1-1; V: TRBV5-1; CDR3: CASSYSGTGSPEAFF; DNA: TGCGCCAGCAGCTACTCCGGGACAGGGTCCCCTGAAGCTTTCTTT
D: -; size: few; J: TRBJ2-7; V: TRBV4-3; CDR3: CASSRLHSGEQYF; DNA: TGCGCCAGCAGCCGCCTTCACTCGGGGGAGCAGTACTTC
D: -; size: few; J: TRBJ2-7; V: TRBV5-1; CDR3: CASSPVSGEQYF; DNA: TGCGCCAGCAGCCCTGTATCCGGCGAGCAGTACTTC
D: -; size: -; J: TRBJ1-5; V: TRBV14; CDR3: CASSQEFRGAAGQPQHF; DNA: TGTGCCAGCAGCCAAGAATTCCGCGGCGCGGCGGGCCAGCCCCAGCATTTT
D: -; size: few; J: TRBJ1-1; V: TRBV10-3; CDR3: CASSRAANTEAFF; DNA: TGTGCCTCTAGCAGGGCGGCGAACACTGAAGCTTTCTTT
D: TRBD1; size: -; J: TRBJ2-6; V: TRBV7-9; CDR3: CASSSHLRGLSSGANVLTF; DNA: TGTGCCAGCAGCTCACACCTCAGGGGGCTTAGCTCTGGGGCCAACGTCCTGACTTTC
D: -; size: few; J: TRBJ2-5; V: TRBV27; CDR3: CASSLTGRRETQYF; DNA: TGTGCCAGCAGTCTGACAGGGAGGCGTGAGACCCAGTACTTC
D: -; size: -; J: TRBJ2-1; V: TRBV7-9; CDR3: CASSPQDNEQFF; DNA: TGTGCCAGCAGCCCTCAGGACAATGAGCAGTTCTTC
D: -; size: -; J: TRBJ1-5; V: TRBV7-9; CDR3: CASSLEGSNQPQHF; DNA: TGTGCCAGCAGCTTAGAAGGAAGCAATCAGCCCCAGCATTTT
D: TRBD1; size: few; J: TRBJ2-2; V: TRBV6-5; CDR3: CASSYSQGAEAGELFF; DNA: TGTGCCAGCAGTTACTCGCAGGGGGCGGAGGCCGGGGAGCTGTTTTTT
D: -; size: -; J: TRBJ2-3; V: TRBV11-2; CDR3: CASSVQGIYADTQYF; DNA: TGTGCCAGCAGCGTACAGGGCATTTATGCAGATACGCAGTATTTT
D: -; size: few; J: TRBJ2-3; V: TRBV18; CDR3: CASCRDRGTDTQYF; DNA: TGTGCCAGCTGTAGGGATCGAGGAACAGATACGCAGTATTTT
D: -; size: few; J: TRBJ2-5; V: TRBV30; CDR3: CAWSVQGGTQYF; DNA: TGTGCCTGGAGTGTACAAGGGGGGACCCAGTACTTC
D: -; size: -; J: TRBJ2-3; V: TRBV5-4; CDR3: CASQGQTPGTDTQYF; DNA: TGTGCCAGCCAAGGACAAACACCCGGCACAGATACGCAGTATTTT
D: TRBD1; size: -; J: TRBJ1-2; V: TRBV27; CDR3: CASSRTGMAGYTF; DNA: TGTGCCAGCAGTCGGACAGGGATGGCTGGCTACACCTTC
D: -; size: few; J: TRBJ2-1; V: TRBV5-4; CDR3: CASSRMFEFSNEQFF; DNA: TGTGCCAGCAGCCGAATGTTTGAGTTCAGCAATGAGCAGTTCTTC
D: TRBD2; size: few; J: TRBJ2-1; V: TRBV7-8; CDR3: CASSRLAGGLNEQFF; DNA: TGTGCCAGCAGTCGACTAGCGGGAGGTCTCAATGAGCAGTTCTTC
D: -; size: -; J: TRBJ2-5; V: TRBV5-4; CDR3: CASSWQGDQETQYF; DNA: TGTGCCAGCAGCTGGCAGGGAGACCAAGAGACCCAGTACTTC
D: TRBD1; size: few; J: TRBJ2-6; V: TRBV15; CDR3: CATSPRTGVGANVLTF; DNA: TGTGCCACCAGCCCCCGGACAGGGGTTGGGGCCAACGTCCTGACTTTC
D: TRBD2; size: -; J: TRBJ2-3; V: TRBV4-2; CDR3: CASSHTGTRDYDTQYF; DNA: TGTGCCAGCAGCCATACCGGGACTAGGGATTACGATACGCAGTATTTT
D: TRBD2; size: few; J: TRBJ2-5; V: TRBV10-3; CDR3: CAISEPKGTIIQETQYF; DNA: TGTGCCATCAGTGAGCCGAAGGGGACTATAATCCAAGAGACCCAGTACTTC
D: TRBD2; size: -; J: TRBJ2-3; V: TRBV6-5; CDR3: CASSYSTLAATYTQYF; DNA: TGTGCCAGCAGTTACTCGACACTAGCGGCAACTTATACGCAGTATTTT
D: TRBD2; size: -; J: TRBJ2-1; V: TRBV15; CDR3: CATSRGGLAGKQFF; DNA: TGTGCCACCAGCAGAGGCGGACTAGCGGGGAAGCAGTTCTTC
D: TRBD1; size: few; J: TRBJ1-2; V: TRBV7-3; CDR3: CASSFSGTGEGYTF; DNA: TGTGCCAGCAGCTTTTCCGGGACAGGGGAAGGCTACACCTTC
D: -; size: -; J: TRBJ2-1; V: TRBV19; CDR3: CASSISGVRNEQFF; DNA: TGTGCCAGTAGTATTTCCGGGGTTCGGAATGAGCAGTTCTTC
D: TRBD1; size: few; J: TRBJ2-7; V: TRBV18; CDR3: CASSPGQSYEQYF; DNA: TGTGCCAGCTCACCGGGACAGTCCTACGAGCAGTACTTC
D: -; size: few; J: TRBJ1-6; V: TRBV4-1; CDR3: CASSQPFSPLHF; DNA: TGCGCCAGCAGCCAACCTTTTTCACCCCTCCACTTT
D: -; size: -; J: TRBJ2-2; V: TRBV4-2; CDR3: CASSQDLTAYGELFF; DNA: TGTGCCAGCAGCCAAGACCTAACAGCATACGGGGAGCTGTTTTTT
D: -; size: -; J: TRBJ2-7; V: TRBV12-5; CDR3: CASGFPLGDYEQYF; DNA: TGTGCTAGTGGTTTCCCTCTTGGAGACTACGAGCAGTACTTC
D: TRBD2; size: -; J: TRBJ2-1; V: TRBV6-5; CDR3: CASSLTSGSYNEQFF; DNA: TGTGCCAGCAGCCTTACTAGCGGGAGTTACAATGAGCAGTTCTTC
D: -; size: -; J: TRBJ2-5; V: TRBV18; CDR3: CASSLQQGTETQYF; DNA: TGTGCCAGCTCACTTCAACAGGGAACAGAGACCCAGTACTTC
D: -; size: -; J: TRBJ1-6; V: TRBV28; CDR3: CASSLQGHNSPLHF; DNA: TGTGCCAGCAGTTTGCAGGGCCATAATTCACCCCTCCACTTT
D: -; size: -; J: TRBJ2-3; V: TRBV19; CDR3: CASTQTDTQYF; DNA: TGTGCCAGTACCCAAACAGATACGCAGTATTTT
D: -; size: -; J: TRBJ1-2; V: TRBV29-1; CDR3: CSVVGQVAGNGYTF; DNA: TGCAGCGTTGTAGGGCAAGTTGCAGGGAATGGCTACACCTTC
D: -; size: -; J: TRBJ2-7; V: TRBV14; CDR3: CASSHRPGPHEQYF; DNA: TGTGCCAGCAGCCATAGACCGGGACCCCACGAGCAGTACTTC
D: -; size: few; J: TRBJ2-5; V: TRBV7-2; CDR3: CASSLAWETQYF; DNA: TGTGCCAGCAGCTTAGCGTGGGAGACCCAGTACTTC
D: -; size: -; J: TRBJ2-1; V: TRBV6-5; CDR3: CASSRTWAQSNEQFF; DNA: TGTGCCAGCAGCCGGACCTGGGCCCAGTCGAATGAGCAGTTCTTC
D: -; size: -; J: TRBJ1-1; V: TRBV30; CDR3: CAWTSFLKGTEAFF; DNA: TGTGCCTGGACAAGCTTCTTAAAAGGAACTGAAGCTTTCTTT
D: -; size: -; J: TRBJ2-7; V: TRBV7-9; CDR3: CASSPLNEQYF; DNA: TGTGCCAGCAGCCCACTTAACGAGCAGTACTTC